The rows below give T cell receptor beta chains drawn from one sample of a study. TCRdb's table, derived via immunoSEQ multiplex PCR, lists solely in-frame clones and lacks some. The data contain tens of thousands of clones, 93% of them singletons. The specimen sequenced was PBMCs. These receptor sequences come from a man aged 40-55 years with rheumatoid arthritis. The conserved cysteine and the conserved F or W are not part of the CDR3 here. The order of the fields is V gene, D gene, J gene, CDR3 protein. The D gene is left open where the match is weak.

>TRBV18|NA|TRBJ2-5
ASSGQAASRFGETQY
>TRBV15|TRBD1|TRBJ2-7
ATSRGTGQRNYEQY
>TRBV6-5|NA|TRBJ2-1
ASSSRGTTYNEQF
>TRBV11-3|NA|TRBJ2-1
ASSFRSGIDEQF
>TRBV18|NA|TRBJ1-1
ASSPQGGVNTEAF
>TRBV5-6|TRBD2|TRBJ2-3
ASSPSGGLLSTDTQY
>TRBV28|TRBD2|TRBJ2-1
ASQGAASGYNEQF
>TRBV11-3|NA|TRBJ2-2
ASSSRGPGGGELF
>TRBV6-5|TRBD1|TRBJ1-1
ASRTGATEAF
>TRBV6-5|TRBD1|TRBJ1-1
ASIPRQGAKTEAF
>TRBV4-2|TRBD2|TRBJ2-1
ASSQDGVAGEGEQF
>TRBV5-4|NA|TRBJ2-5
ASSDVSKETQY
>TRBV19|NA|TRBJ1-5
ASSMDSGTFRNQPQH
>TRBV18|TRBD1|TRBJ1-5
ASSLDRGDTQPQH
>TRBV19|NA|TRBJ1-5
ASSPRGSSNQPQH
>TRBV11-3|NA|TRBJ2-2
ASSLDTAGELF
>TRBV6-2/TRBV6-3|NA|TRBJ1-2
ASSYSVFVRNYGYT
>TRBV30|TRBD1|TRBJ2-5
AWSAYQGASSERY
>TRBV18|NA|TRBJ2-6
ASSPAGYSGANVLT
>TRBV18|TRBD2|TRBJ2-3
ASSPGGRRADTQY
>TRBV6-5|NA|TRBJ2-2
ASSPSGANTGELF
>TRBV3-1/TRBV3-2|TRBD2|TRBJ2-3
ASSQKEAGGHEDTQY
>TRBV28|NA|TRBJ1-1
ASSSPPGGGGTEAF
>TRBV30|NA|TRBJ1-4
AWRVGATNEKLF
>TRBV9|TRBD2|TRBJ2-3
ASSAGGGPDTQY
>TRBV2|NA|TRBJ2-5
ASSEDDRTGGIRGETQY
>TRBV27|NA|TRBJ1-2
ASSPRAPYYGYT
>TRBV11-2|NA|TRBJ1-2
ASSPRYRRGNRGYT
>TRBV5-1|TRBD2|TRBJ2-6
ASSSGLELTGANVLT
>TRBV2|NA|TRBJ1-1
ASRDSGGRGTEAF
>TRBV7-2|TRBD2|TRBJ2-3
ASRFMGLAGGGKY
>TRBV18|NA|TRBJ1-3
ASSPRQHYSGNTIY
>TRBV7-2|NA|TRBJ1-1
ASSLAPGGQNTEAF
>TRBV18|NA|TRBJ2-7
ASSGIASSYEQY
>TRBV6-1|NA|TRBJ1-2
ASSEGAGAYGYT
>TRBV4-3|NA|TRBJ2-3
ASSQDVGFGDTQY
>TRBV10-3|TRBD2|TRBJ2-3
AIRTSGSTDTQY
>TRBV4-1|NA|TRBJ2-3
ASSQEFTDLTTDTQY
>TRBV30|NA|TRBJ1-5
AWSVLGLTDNQPQH
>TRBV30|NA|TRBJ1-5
AWAGTINQPQH
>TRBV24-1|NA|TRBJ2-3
ATRLTSTDTQY
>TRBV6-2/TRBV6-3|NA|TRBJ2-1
ASSYYSREQF
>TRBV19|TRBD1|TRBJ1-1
ASSGRGGMNTEAF
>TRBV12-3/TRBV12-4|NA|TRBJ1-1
ASSLVGGTEAF
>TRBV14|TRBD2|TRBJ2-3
ASSQDPRRGGTDTQY
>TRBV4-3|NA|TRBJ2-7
ASSLSQAYEQY
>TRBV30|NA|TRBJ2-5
AWSPLWGGVETQY
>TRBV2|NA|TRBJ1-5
ASSEAAGGNQPQH
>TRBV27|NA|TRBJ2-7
AVGWGESGQY
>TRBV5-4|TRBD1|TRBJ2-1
ASSLAGTGIEQF
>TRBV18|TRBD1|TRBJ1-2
ASSPRTGGPDLPNYGYT
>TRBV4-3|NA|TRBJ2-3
ASSRAGTDTQY